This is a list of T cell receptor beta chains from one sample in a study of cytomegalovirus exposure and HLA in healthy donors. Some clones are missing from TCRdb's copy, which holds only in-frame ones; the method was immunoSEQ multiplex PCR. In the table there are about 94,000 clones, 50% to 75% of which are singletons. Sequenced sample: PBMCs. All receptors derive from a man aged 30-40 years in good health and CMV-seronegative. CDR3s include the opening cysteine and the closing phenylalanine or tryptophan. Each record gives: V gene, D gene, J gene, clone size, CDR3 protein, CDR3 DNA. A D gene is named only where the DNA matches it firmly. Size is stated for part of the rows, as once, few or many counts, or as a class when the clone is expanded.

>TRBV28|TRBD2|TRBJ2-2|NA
CASITGTSGRTGELFF
TGTGCCAGCATAACCGGGACTAGCGGGAGAACCGGGGAGCTGTTTTTT
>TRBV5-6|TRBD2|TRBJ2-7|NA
CASSSASFPGLAGDEQYF
TGTGCCAGCAGCTCCGCAAGCTTTCCGGGACTAGCGGGGGACGAGCAGTACTTC
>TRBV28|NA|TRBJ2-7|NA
CASRNEEGRYEQYF
TGTGCCAGCAGAAACGAGGAGGGCCGCTACGAGCAGTACTTC
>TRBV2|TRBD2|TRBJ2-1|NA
CASSALAGLEQFF
TGTGCCAGCAGTGCACTAGCGGGTCTAGAGCAGTTCTTC
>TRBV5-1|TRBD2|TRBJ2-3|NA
CASSLVPPGGGTDTQYF
TGTGCCAGCAGCTTGGTTCCCCCGGGGGGGGGCACAGATACGCAGTATTTT
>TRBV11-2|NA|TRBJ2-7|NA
CASSLVRYEQYF
TGTGCCAGCAGCTTAGTCAGGTACGAGCAGTACTTC
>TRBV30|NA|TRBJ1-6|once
CAWSALGTPLHF
TGTGCCTGGAGTGCCCTCGGGACACCCCTCCACTTT
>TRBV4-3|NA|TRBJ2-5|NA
CASSPDRSGETQYF
TGCGCCAGCAGCCCTGACAGGTCAGGGGAGACCCAGTACTTC
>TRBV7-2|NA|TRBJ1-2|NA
CASSLDGYGYTF
TGTGCCAGCAGCTTAGACGGCTATGGCTACACCTTC
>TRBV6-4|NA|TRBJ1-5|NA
CASSEGVNQPQHF
TGTGCCAGCAGTGAAGGGGTCAATCAGCCCCAGCATTTT
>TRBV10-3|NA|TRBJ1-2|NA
CAISEWQGNGYTF
TGTGCCATCAGTGAGTGGCAGGGGAATGGCTACACCTTC
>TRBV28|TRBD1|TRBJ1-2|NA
CASSLSNWDRGYGYTF
TGTGCCAGCAGTTTATCAAACTGGGACAGGGGTTATGGCTACACCTTC
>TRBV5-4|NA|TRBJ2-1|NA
CASSFRAYNEQFF
TGTGCCAGCAGCTTTCGAGCCTACAATGAGCAGTTCTTC
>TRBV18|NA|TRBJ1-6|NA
CASSPPSSNSPLHF
TGTGCCAGCTCACCACCCTCGAGCAATTCACCCCTCCACTTT
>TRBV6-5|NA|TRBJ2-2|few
CASSYLPENTGELFF
TGTGCCAGCAGTTACCTGCCAGAGAACACCGGGGAGCTGTTTTTT
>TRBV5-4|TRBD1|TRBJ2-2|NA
CASSVTGEDTGELFF
TGTGCCAGCAGCGTGACAGGGGAGGACACCGGGGAGCTGTTTTTT
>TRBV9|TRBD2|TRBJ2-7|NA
CASSVAASGSYEQYF
TGTGCCAGCAGCGTAGCGGCTAGCGGGAGTTACGAGCAGTACTTC
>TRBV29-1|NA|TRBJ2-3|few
CSVDANRDYTQYF
TGCAGCGTTGACGCCAACCGAGATTATACGCAGTATTTT
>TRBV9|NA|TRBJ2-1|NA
CASSVGGADNEQFF
TGTGCCAGCAGCGTAGGGGGCGCGGACAATGAGCAGTTCTTC
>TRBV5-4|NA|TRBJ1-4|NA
CASSLDTRRNEKLFF
TGTGCCAGCAGCTTGGATACGAGGAGGAATGAAAAACTGTTTTTT
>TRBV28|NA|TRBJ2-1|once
CASKGQGKSSYNEQFF
TGTGCCAGCAAGGGGCAGGGGAAAAGCTCCTACAATGAGCAGTTCTTC
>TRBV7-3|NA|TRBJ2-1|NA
CASSLFHSSYNEQFF
TGTGCCAGCAGCTTATTTCACAGCTCCTACAATGAGCAGTTCTTC
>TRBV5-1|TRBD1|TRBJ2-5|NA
CASRRGTGLLETQYF
TGCGCCAGCAGGCGCGGGACAGGTCTGTTGGAGACCCAGTACTTC
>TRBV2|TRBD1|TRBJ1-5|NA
CASRDRARQPQHF
TGTGCCAGCCGGGACAGGGCGCGTCAGCCCCAGCATTTT
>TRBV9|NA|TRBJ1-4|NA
CASSGQGATNEKLFF
TGTGCCAGCAGCGGCCAGGGTGCAACTAATGAAAAACTGTTTTTT
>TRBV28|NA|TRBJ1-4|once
CASSFRVGGGEKLFF
TGTGCCAGCAGTTTCCGCGTGGGGGGAGGTGAAAAACTGTTTTTT
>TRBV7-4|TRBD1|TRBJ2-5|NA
CASSPDRVGMETQYF
TGTGCCAGCAGCCCGGACAGGGTAGGGATGGAGACCCAGTACTTC
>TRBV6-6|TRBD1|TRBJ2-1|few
CASSTNPGGAGNEQFF
TGTGCCAGCAGTACAAATCCAGGGGGCGCAGGCAATGAGCAGTTCTTC
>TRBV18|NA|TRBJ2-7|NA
CASSPPGVSYEQYF
TGTGCCAGCTCACCACCCGGGGTTTCCTACGAGCAGTACTTC
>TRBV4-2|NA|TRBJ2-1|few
CASSQEGEGGANEQFF
TGTGCCAGCAGCCAAGAGGGGGAGGGGGGGGCGAATGAGCAGTTCTTC
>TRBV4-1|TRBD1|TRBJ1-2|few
CASSQQGVNGYTF
TGCGCCAGCAGCCAACAGGGGGTAAATGGCTACACCTTC
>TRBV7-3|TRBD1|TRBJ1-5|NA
CASSLDRGQPQHF
TGTGCCAGCAGCCTGGACAGGGGTCAGCCCCAGCATTTT
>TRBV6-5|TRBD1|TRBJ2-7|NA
CASSGQESSYEQYF
TGTGCCAGCAGTGGACAGGAGAGCTCCTACGAGCAGTACTTC
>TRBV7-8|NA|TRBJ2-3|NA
CASSFLTDTQYF
TGTGCCAGCAGCTTCCTCACAGATACGCAGTATTTT
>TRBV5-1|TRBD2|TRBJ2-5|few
CASSSLAGGIQETQYF
TGCGCCAGCAGCTCACTAGCGGGGGGGATACAAGAGACCCAGTACTTC
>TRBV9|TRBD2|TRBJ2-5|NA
CASSAVVPGLAGDLETQYF
TGTGCCAGCAGCGCAGTAGTCCCGGGACTAGCGGGAGACTTAGAGACCCAGTACTTC
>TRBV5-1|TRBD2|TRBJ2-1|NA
CATREASGSLNEQFF
TGCGCCACCCGAGAGGCTAGCGGGAGTTTAAATGAGCAGTTCTTC
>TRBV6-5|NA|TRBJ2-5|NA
CASSYQDYQETQYF
TGTGCCAGCAGTTACCAGGACTACCAAGAGACCCAGTACTTC
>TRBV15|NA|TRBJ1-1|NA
CATSRDLRAEAFF
TGTGCCACCAGCAGAGATCTGAGGGCTGAAGCTTTCTTT
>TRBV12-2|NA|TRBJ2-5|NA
CASRLAGWPAGGGETQYF
TGTGCAAGTCGCTTAGCAGGGTGGCCAGCGGGAGGCGGGGAGACCCAGTACTTC
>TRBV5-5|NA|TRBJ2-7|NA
CASSLAGDRGRYF
TGTGCCAGCAGCTTGGCTGGGGATCGGGGTCGGTACTTC
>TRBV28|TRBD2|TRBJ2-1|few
CASSLGYRLAETLYNEQFF
TGTGCCAGCAGTTTAGGGTATCGGCTAGCGGAAACTCTCTACAATGAGCAGTTCTTC
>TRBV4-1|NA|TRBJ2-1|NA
CASSQEGQGRRRNEQFF
TGCGCCAGCAGCCAAGAGGGGCAGGGAAGGAGACGGAATGAGCAGTTCTTC
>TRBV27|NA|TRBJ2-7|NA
CASRLRGGLSSYEQYF
TGTGCCAGCAGACTGCGGGGCGGCCTCAGCTCCTACGAGCAGTACTTC
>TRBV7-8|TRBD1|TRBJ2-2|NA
CASSPGTGEKTGELFF
TGTGCCAGCAGCCCAGGGACAGGGGAGAAAACCGGGGAGCTGTTTTTT
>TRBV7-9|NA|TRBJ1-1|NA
CASSPGSSMNTEAFF
TGTGCCAGCAGCCCGGGATCCAGCATGAACACTGAAGCTTTCTTT
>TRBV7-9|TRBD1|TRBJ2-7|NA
CASSLAGQGSYEQYF
TGTGCCAGCAGCTTAGCGGGACAGGGTTCCTACGAGCAGTACTTC